This TCR beta chain was obtained from a study of Graves' ophthalmopathy and Graves' hyperthyroidism. A roughly 9.7 ml volume of fresh peripheral blood provided the PBMCs. The CDR3 runs to 13 residues. V lost 6 bases and J 6 bases, leaving 9 bases between the germline ends. The sequenced template was RNA, covering the TCR beta CDR3 region. RT-PCR was first run with HTBI primers, then multiplex PCR in a second round. TCRdb called the multiplex PCR reads again in MiXCR, with one record for every CDR3 protein. The sample includes fewer than 600,000 distinct CDR3 sequences, over 13% of them seen just once. This clonotype was seen at least ten times.

Source material: blood. This clonotype originated in a woman younger than 45 with Graves' ophthalmopathy. The chain joins TRBV12-3 or TRBV12-4 to TRBJ1-6; possibly TRBD1 for D (5 bases). Here the CDR3 reads CASRAGSNSPLHF. The CDR3, as DNA: TGTGCCAGCAGGGCAGGGTCTAATTCACCCCTCCACTTT.